This T cell receptor beta chain was sequenced in a study of radiotherapy plus CTLA-4 blockade in lung cancer. A remark on this clone: Its antigen remains unidentified.

CDR3 size: 15 residues. The V gene's germline CDR1 is LNHDA and CDR2 SQIVND (reference sequence). J gave up 5 bases and V 3 bases, and 9 bases lay outside the gene matches. Study outcomes and limitations: There was expansion of tumor-derived TCR clones in blood after radiotherapy plus ipilimumab. Increased serum interferon-beta after radiation also reportedly predicted response strongly.

The repertoire was sequenced with immunoSEQ multiplex PCR; TCRdb's copy has only in-frame clones and lacks some. The table has over 85,000 clones, 65% to 75% seen once. The source material was peripheral blood, sampled from a patient treated with radiotherapy plus ipilimumab. V is TRBV19 and J is TRBJ2-7; 8 nucleotides line up with TRBD1. The sequence came from a human donor with non-small cell lung cancer who had a partial response to radiotherapy plus ipilimumab. Some clones in this sample may be carry-over from other donors' samples. The CDR3 is CASSIGQGGYNEQYF. The CDR3 DNA reads as TGTGCCAGTAGTATTGGACAGGGTGGGTATAACGAGCAGTACTTC.